The 23 T cell receptor beta chains below come from one sample, sequenced in a study of blood T cells in healthy people across ages. Together with a sample-barcoded 5' primer, a J-beta primer mix was included in a second PCR lasting 7 to 11 cycles. TCRdb used MiXCR to reprocess the 5' RACE reads, holding one entry per CDR3 protein. The table shows under 2,000,000 distinct CDR3 sequences, with around half occurring only once. Sequencing was performed on blood. The source of these receptors is a woman aged 40-49 years in good health.

The rearrangement joins TRBV4-1 to TRBJ2-5; D possibly corresponds to TRBD2 (5 bases). The CDR3 is 14 amino acids. Per germline, CDR1 MGHRA and CDR2 YSYEKL. V was cut by 1 base and J by 5 bases, with 11 bases left in between. Here the CDR3 reads CASSQGGWRETQYF. CDR3 sequence (DNA): TGCGCCAGCAGCCAAGGAGGGTGGAGGGAGACCCAGTACTTC.

This chain uses TRBV10-3 with TRBJ1-2; a weak D match, TRBD1 (6 bases). Germline V gene lookup returns CDR1 ENHRY and CDR2 SYGVKD. The CDR3 runs to 13 residues. Trimming stripped 6 bases from V and 4 bases from J, with 12 bases between. CDR3 DNA: TGTGCCATCAGAGGGCAGGGGACCTATGGCTACACCTTC. It specifies CAIRGQGTYGYTF.

The chain joins TRBV27 to TRBJ2-7; 10 bases line up with TRBD1. The CDR3 covers 15 residues. The germline V gene has CDR1 MNHEY and CDR2 SMNVEV (reference sequence). J was trimmed by 2 bases and V by 10 bases; bases with no gene match: 11. The CDR3 loop is CATSPGTGATYEQYF. For the CDR3, the DNA is TGTGCCACTAGCCCCGGGACAGGGGCAACCTACGAGCAGTACTTC.

This clonotype has only a few counts. The DNA for the CDR3 is TGCAGTGCTAGCTATCCGGGACAGAGCTACGAGCAGTACTTC. Translation: CSASYPGQSYEQYF. This sequence joins TRBV20-1 and TRBJ2-7; 7 positions match TRBD1. The V gene's germline CDR1 is DFQATT and CDR2 SNEGSKA (reference sequence). The CDR3 runs 14 residues. Trimming removed 3 bases from V and 3 bases from J; junction bases left unmatched: 8.

The rearrangement uses TRBV11-2 and TRBJ2-1; D is unresolved. The CDR3 is 15 residues long. V was pared by 7 bases and J by 6 bases, with 19 bases between. Germline values: CDR1 SGHAT, CDR2 FQNNGV. The CDR3 region is CASTREERRANEQFF. The CDR3 DNA follows: TGTGCCAGCACACGCGAGGAACGGCGCGCCAATGAGCAGTTCTTC.

Here the CDR3 DNA reads TGTGCCAGCAGTTATCACCCGACTTACTACGAGCAGTACTTC. Amino acids: CASSYHPTYYEQYF. V gene TRBV6-2 or TRBV6-3 combines with J gene TRBJ2-7; the D is unclear. Trimming stripped 3 bases from V and 3 bases from J, with 12 bases between. Germline CDR1 reads MNHEY; CDR2 reads SVGEGT. The CDR3 contains 14 residues.

V is TRBV20-1 and J is TRBJ2-5; D ambiguous. V was clipped by 3 bases and J by 1 base, with 12 bases between them. The CDR3 has 14 residues. Germline V gene data show CDR1 as DFQATT and CDR2 as SNEGSKA (reference sequence). In DNA form, the CDR3 reads TGCAGTGCTAGGCCCCGTCCAGGCCAAGAGACCCAGTACTTC. Translated: CSARPRPGQETQYF.

This chain joins TRBV13 and TRBJ2-6, with no clear D. Trimming shortened V by 7 bases and J by 0 bases, and 7 bases separated the two germline ends. Per the germline V gene, CDR1 is PRHDT and CDR2 is FYEKMQ (reference sequence). The CDR3 totals 14 residues. The CDR3, as DNA: TGTGCCAGCAAGCAGGTCTCTGGGGCCAACGTCCTGACTTTC. This codes for CASKQVSGANVLTF.

The chain employs TRBV24-1 and TRBJ2-3; TRBD1 agrees at 8 bases. V shed 1 base and J 6 bases; nucleotides not matched to a gene: 5. Germline lookup yields CDR1 KGHDR and CDR2 SFDVKD. This CDR3 has 15 amino acids. This CDR3 reads CATSDFQGAMDTQYF. For the CDR3, the DNA is TGTGCCACCAGTGATTTCCAGGGGGCCATGGATACGCAGTATTTT.

This clonotype was counted between two and nine times. The chain joins TRBV6-6 to TRBJ2-5; D gene unclear. The CDR3 consists of 16 residues. CDR1 and CDR2 from the germline V gene are MNHNY and SVGAGI (reference sequence). V was cut by 0 bases and J by 3 bases, with 14 bases left in between. CDR3: CASSYSTGDGKETQYF. The CDR3 DNA is TGTGCCAGCAGTTACTCGACTGGTGATGGGAAAGAGACCCAGTACTTC.

With respect to this clonotype: The junction shows a germline mismatch at one end, possibly a read error. The chain combines TRBV12-3 or TRBV12-4 with TRBJ2-5; weak D call: TRBD1 (5 bases). The CDR3 totals 14 residues. The CDR3, as DNA: TGTGCCAGCAGTTTAGTTGCAGGGCAAGGGACCCAGTACTTC. It encodes CASSLVAGQGTQYF.

This clonotype turned up a few times. The J gene is TRBJ2-3, the V gene TRBV7-9; no definite D call. V was trimmed by 5 bases and J by 1 base, leaving 19 bases between them. The germline CDR1 and CDR2 sequences are SEHNR and FQNEAQ (reference sequence). The CDR3 runs 17 residues. The DNA of the CDR3 is TGTGCCAGCAGCCTAGGACGCTCCTCAGGAGGCACAGATACGCAGTATTTT. It codes for CASSLGRSSGGTDTQYF.

The rearrangement uses TRBV20-1 and TRBJ2-5; 12 nucleotides agree with TRBD2. Germline values: CDR1 DFQATT, CDR2 SNEGSKA (reference sequence). Germline trimming cut 5 bases from V and 5 bases from J; bases unmatched to any gene: 3. This CDR3 comprises 13 residues. The CDR3 loop reads CSAPSGGDETQYF. The CDR3 nucleotides read TGCAGTGCTCCTAGCGGGGGGGATGAGACCCAGTACTTC.

There are many counts of this clonotype. The chain carries TRBV6-1 and TRBJ2-3; 12 positions agree with TRBD2. The germline CDR1 and CDR2 sequences are MNHNS and SASEGT. CDR3 size: 15 residues. The V gene end was trimmed by 6 bases and the J gene end by 2 bases; junction bases not matched to a gene: 3. In DNA, the CDR3 is TGTGCCAGCAGCCGACTAGCGGGGGACACAGATACGCAGTATTTT. It translates to CASSRLAGDTDTQYF.

V gene TRBV7-2 combines with J gene TRBJ2-1; D ambiguous. Germline V gene sequence: CDR1 SGHTA, CDR2 FQGNSA. This CDR3 region has 13 residues. V lost 3 bases to trimming and J lost 6 bases, with 9 bases between them. This chain's CDR3 is CASSFGPVNEQFF. CDR3 sequence (DNA): TGTGCCAGCAGCTTCGGGCCTGTCAATGAGCAGTTCTTC.

This clonotype was seen many times. Here the CDR3 reads CASSYRGYEQYF. The DNA for the CDR3 is TGTGCCAGCAGTTACAGGGGCTACGAGCAGTACTTC. V gene TRBV6-2 or TRBV6-3 combines with J gene TRBJ2-7; weak D call: TRBD1 (5 bases). Between the trimmed V and J ends, which lost 2 bases and 3 bases, there was a span of 5 bases. Germline V gene lookup returns CDR1 MNHEY and CDR2 SVGEGT. This CDR3 has 12 amino acids.

The table lists this clonotype with a few counts. The V and J genes are TRBV6-6 and TRBJ2-5; D unclear. V was pared by 2 bases and J by 2 bases, with 12 bases between. The germline V gene has CDR1 MNHNY and CDR2 SVGAGI (reference sequence). The CDR3 extends over 15 amino acids. CDR3 in DNA: TGTGCCAGCAGTTACGTCGGTTTGGCGCAAGAGACCCAGTACTTC. Translation gives CASSYVGLAQETQYF.

The table lists this clonotype with a few counts. The genes are TRBV4-1 and TRBJ2-5, with D unresolved. CDR1 is MGHRA and CDR2 is YSYEKL in the germline V gene. Trimming took off 1 base at V and 1 base at J, with 7 bases between the two ends. This CDR3 contains 14 residues. The CDR3 DNA is TGCGCCAGCAGCCAAGTTCAAGCCCAAGAGACCCAGTACTTC. Its protein is CASSQVQAQETQYF.

CDR3 amino acids: CASSEWGAGTDTQYF. CDR3 bases: TGTGCCAGCAGTGAGTGGGGGGCGGGCACAGATACGCAGTATTTT. V and J are TRBV6-4 and TRBJ2-3; possibly TRBD1 or TRBD2 for D (6 bases each). This CDR3 spans 15 amino acids. The ends were cut back, 3 bases at V and 1 base at J, with 11 bases in the middle. Germline assignment: CDR1 MRHNA and CDR2 SNTAGT.

This chain uses TRBV7-2 with TRBJ2-7; D is perhaps TRBD2 (5 bases). CDR3 length: 14 amino acids. CDR1 and CDR2 (germline): SGHTA, FQGNSA. With 5 bases removed from V and 7 bases from J, the gap between germline ends came to 18 bases. The CDR3 DNA reads TGTGCCAGCAGCCCCTGGACTTCCTACAATGAGCAGTACTTC. Amino acid sequence: CASSPWTSYNEQYF.

This clonotype was detected only a few times. The rearrangement uses TRBV28 and TRBJ2-5, with TRBD1 matching over 7 bases. Trimming took 4 bases from V and 5 from J; bases not matched to a gene: 10. This CDR3 contains 15 residues. CDR1 and CDR2 from the germline V gene are MDHEN and SYDVKM. The chain's CDR3 is CASSSDRVGEETQYF. The CDR3 DNA reads TGTGCCAGCAGTTCCGACAGGGTGGGCGAGGAGACCCAGTACTTC.

This clonotype was detected a few times. The chain is built from TRBV11-2 and TRBJ2-3; TRBD1 matches at 9 bases. CDR1 SGHAT and CDR2 FQNNGV come from the germline V gene. The CDR3 is 16 residues long. J lost 0 bases, V lost 4 bases, and 5 bases had no gene match. The DNA for the CDR3 is TGTGCCAGCAGCTCGGGACAGGGCCTGAGCACAGATACGCAGTATTTT. It yields the protein CASSSGQGLSTDTQYF.

The rearrangement uses TRBV5-6 and TRBJ2-3; 7 nucleotides line up with TRBD1. The ends lost 4 bases at V and 1 base at J; junction bases unmatched: 6. CDR3 length: 15 residues. In germline, CDR1 is SGHDT, CDR2 YYEEEE. CDR3 DNA sequence: TGTGCCAGCAGCGCGCCCGGACAGGGCACAGATACGCAGTATTTT. It codes for CASSAPGQGTDTQYF.